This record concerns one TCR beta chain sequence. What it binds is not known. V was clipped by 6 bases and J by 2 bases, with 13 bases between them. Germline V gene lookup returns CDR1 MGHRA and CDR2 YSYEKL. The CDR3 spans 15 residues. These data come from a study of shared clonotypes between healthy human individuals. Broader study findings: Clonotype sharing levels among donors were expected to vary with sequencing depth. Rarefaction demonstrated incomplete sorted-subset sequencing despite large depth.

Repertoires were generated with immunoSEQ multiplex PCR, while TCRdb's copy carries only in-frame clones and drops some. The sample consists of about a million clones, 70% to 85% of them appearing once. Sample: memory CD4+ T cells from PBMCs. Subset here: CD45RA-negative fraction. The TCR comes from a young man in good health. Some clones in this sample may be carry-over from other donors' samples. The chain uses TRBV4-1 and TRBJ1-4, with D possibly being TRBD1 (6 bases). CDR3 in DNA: TGCGCCAGCAGAGAACGGGGGGCCACTAATGAAAAACTGTTTTTT. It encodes CASRERGATNEKLFF.